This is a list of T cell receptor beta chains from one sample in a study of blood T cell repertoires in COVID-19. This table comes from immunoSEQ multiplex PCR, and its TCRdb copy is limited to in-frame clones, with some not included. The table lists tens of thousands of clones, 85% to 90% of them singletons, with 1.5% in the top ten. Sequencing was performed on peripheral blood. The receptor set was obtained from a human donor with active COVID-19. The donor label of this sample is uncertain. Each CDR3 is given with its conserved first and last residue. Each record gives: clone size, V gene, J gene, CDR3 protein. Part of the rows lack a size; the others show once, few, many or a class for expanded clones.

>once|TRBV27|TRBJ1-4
CASSSPTGTNEKLFF
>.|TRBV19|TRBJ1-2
CASSTGQGSVGYTF
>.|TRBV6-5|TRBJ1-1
CASSYSWGTTEAFF
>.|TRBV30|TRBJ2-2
CAWNRAGGPDTGELFF
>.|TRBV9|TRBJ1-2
CASSVGAGAGYGYTF
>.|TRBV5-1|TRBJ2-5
CASSFGGRHAEETQYF
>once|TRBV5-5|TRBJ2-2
CASSLVLGAGTGELFF
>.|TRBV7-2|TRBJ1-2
CASSLETEFYGYTF
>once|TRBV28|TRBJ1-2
CASTPAPAGGSGYTF
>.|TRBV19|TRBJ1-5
CATQGAGNQPQHF
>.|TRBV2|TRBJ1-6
CASSGQNNSPLHF
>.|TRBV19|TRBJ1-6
CASTAQEGRSSPLHF
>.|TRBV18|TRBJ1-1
CASSPQTGLNTEAFF
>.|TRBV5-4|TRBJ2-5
CASSLASGLQETQYF
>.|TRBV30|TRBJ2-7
CAWSNVYSGLSYEQYF
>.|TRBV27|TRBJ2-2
CASTNTGELFF
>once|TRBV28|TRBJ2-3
CASSRDRAADTQYF
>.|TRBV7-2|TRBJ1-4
CASSFFFGGEKLFF
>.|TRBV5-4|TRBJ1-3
CASSLAVAGGAGNTIYF
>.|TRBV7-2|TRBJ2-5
CASSLSGLAEETQYF
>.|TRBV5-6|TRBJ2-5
CASSPPGQEGTQYF
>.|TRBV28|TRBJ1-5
CASRPQGTLRSNQPQHF
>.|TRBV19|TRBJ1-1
CASMQGAGTEAFF
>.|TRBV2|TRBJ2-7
CASSELGQSFYEQYF
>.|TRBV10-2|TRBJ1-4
CASSGDRDNEKLFF
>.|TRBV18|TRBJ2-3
CASSCRGFENVDTDTQYF
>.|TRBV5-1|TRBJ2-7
CASSRLGGQGASYEQYF
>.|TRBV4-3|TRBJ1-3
CASSQDSGTDMLSGNTIYF
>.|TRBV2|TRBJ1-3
CASSDVGSGNTIYF
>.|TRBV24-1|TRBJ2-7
CATLRTSGGTYEQYF
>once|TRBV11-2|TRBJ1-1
CASSLAAGGTEAFF
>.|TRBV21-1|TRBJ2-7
CARQGGDEQYF
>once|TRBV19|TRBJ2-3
CASSIAQGITDTQYF
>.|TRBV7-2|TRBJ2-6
CASSLESGAGANVLTF